These T cell receptor beta chains were read from a single sample in a study of blood T cell repertoires in COVID-19. The data were produced by immunoSEQ multiplex PCR, yet TCRdb's version contains in-frame clones alone and is incomplete. Of a few hundred thousand clones listed, approximately 83% were seen once; the top ten hold 3.5% to 4.5%. Input material: PBMCs or T cells enriched from blood (not recorded which). Receptors originate from a woman between 40 and 50 years old with acute COVID-19. Each CDR3 is given with its conserved first and last residue. The D gene is left open where the match is weak. Clone size, where shown, is once, few, many, or a class for clones that have expanded.

j_call | v_call | clone_size | d_call | cdr3_aa | cdr3_nt
TRBJ2-7 | TRBV3-1/TRBV3-2 | - | - | CASSPDSIPSYEQYF | TGTGCCAGCAGCCCGGACTCCATTCCCTCCTACGAGCAGTACTTC
TRBJ1-5 | TRBV4-1 | once | TRBD1 | CASSQLGTASNQPQHF | TGCGCCAGCAGCCAACTAGGGACAGCTAGCAATCAGCCCCAGCATTTT
TRBJ2-7 | TRBV28 | - | TRBD2 | CASTSGRPPYEQYF | TGTGCCAGCACCAGCGGGAGGCCCCCCTACGAGCAGTACTTC
TRBJ2-1 | TRBV2 | once | - | CASSVAGAKQFF | TGTGCCAGCAGTGTGGCAGGGGCGAAGCAGTTCTTC
TRBJ2-1 | TRBV24-1 | - | - | CATSDRTASEQFF | TGTGCCACCAGTGATCGGACTGCCAGTGAGCAGTTCTTC
TRBJ2-4 | TRBV19 | once | - | CASSMPGVSIQYF | TGTGCCAGTAGTATGCCAGGGGTTTCCATTCAGTACTTC
TRBJ1-5 | TRBV3-1/TRBV3-2 | few | - | CASRQGMTSNQPQHF | TGTGCCAGCCGCCAAGGGATGACAAGCAATCAGCCCCAGCATTTT
TRBJ2-3 | TRBV5-1 | once | TRBD1 | CASSLDDRGADTQYF | TGCGCCAGCAGCTTGGACGACAGGGGCGCAGATACGCAGTATTTT
TRBJ2-6 | TRBV28 | - | - | CASSFLRGLLSGANVLTF | TGTGCCAGCAGTTTCCTCCGGGGTCTGTTGAGTGGGGCCAACGTCCTGACTTTC
TRBJ2-7 | TRBV28 | - | TRBD1 | CASSLGQGGYEQYF | TGTGCCAGCAGTTTAGGACAGGGCGGCTACGAGCAGTACTTC
TRBJ1-1 | TRBV6-5 | - | - | CASRPQGFGAEAFF | TGTGCCAGCAGACCACAGGGTTTTGGGGCTGAAGCTTTCTTT
TRBJ1-6 | TRBV6-5 | - | - | CACLGSSYNSPLHF | TGTGCCTGCCTTGGGAGCTCCTATAATTCACCCCTCCACTTT
TRBJ1-6 | TRBV18 | - | - | CASSPTGPVSYNSPLHF | TGTGCCAGCTCACCTACAGGGCCAGTCTCCTATAATTCACCCCTCCACTTT
TRBJ2-7 | TRBV2 | - | - | CASSDYVAYEQYF | TGTGCCAGCAGTGATTATGTAGCCTACGAGCAGTACTTC
TRBJ2-1 | TRBV7-7 | - | TRBD2 | CASSPTGTSGQEQFF | TGTGCCAGCAGCCCTACCGGGACTAGCGGGCAAGAGCAGTTCTTC
TRBJ1-3 | TRBV7-8 | - | - | CASSLASRKGNTIYF | TGTGCCAGCAGCTTAGCGAGCAGGAAAGGAAACACCATATATTTT
TRBJ2-7 | TRBV2 | - | TRBD1 | CASSGRTGLSYEQYF | TGTGCCAGCAGTGGACGGACAGGGCTCTCCTACGAGCAGTACTTC
TRBJ2-1 | TRBV28 | - | TRBD2 | CASSLWPSGSGRYNEQFF | TGTGCCAGCAGTTTATGGCCCAGCGGTAGCGGGAGGTACAATGAGCAGTTCTTC
TRBJ2-1 | TRBV5-1 | - | TRBD2 | CASSTRTDVPGLGRNEQFF | TGCGCCAGCAGCACCCGGACGGACGTCCCGGGACTAGGTAGGAATGAGCAGTTCTTC
TRBJ1-1 | TRBV11-3 | once | - | CASSFLAIGGTEAFF | TGTGCCAGCAGCTTCCTTGCGATCGGGGGCACTGAAGCTTTCTTT
TRBJ2-5 | TRBV5-1 | - | TRBD2 | CASSYLIRLAGYQETQYF | TGCGCCAGCAGCTACCTAATCCGACTAGCGGGGTACCAAGAGACCCAGTACTTC
TRBJ2-7 | TRBV7-6 | - | - | CASSLSRVSYEQYF | TGTGCCAGCAGCTTATCTAGAGTCTCCTACGAGCAGTACTTC
TRBJ2-7 | TRBV7-2 | - | TRBD2 | CASSVLWTSGARNEQYF | TGTGCCAGCAGTGTACTCTGGACTAGCGGAGCTCGGAACGAGCAGTACTTC
TRBJ1-1 | TRBV3-1/TRBV3-2 | - | TRBD1 | CASSGQGSLNTEAFF | TGTGCCAGCAGCGGACAGGGGAGCCTGAACACTGAAGCTTTCTTT
TRBJ1-3 | TRBV5-1 | - | - | CASSLAGGSGNTIYF | TGCGCCAGCAGCTTGGCCGGGGGTAGTGGAAACACCATATATTTT
TRBJ2-5 | TRBV10-1 | once | TRBD2 | CASQPSGTPEETQYF | TGCGCCAGCCAGCCTAGCGGGACTCCCGAAGAGACCCAGTACTTC
TRBJ1-6 | TRBV3-1/TRBV3-2 | - | - | CASSQTRNSPLHF | TGTGCCAGCAGCCAAACGAGGAATTCACCCCTCCACTTT
TRBJ1-2 | TRBV19 | once | TRBD1 | CASSSGQALDGYTF | TGTGCCAGTTCCTCGGGACAGGCCTTGGATGGCTACACCTTC
TRBJ1-2 | TRBV7-2 | - | TRBD1 | CASSLVGTGRGGYTF | TGTGCCAGCAGCTTAGTAGGGACAGGGCGCGGGGGCTACACCTTC